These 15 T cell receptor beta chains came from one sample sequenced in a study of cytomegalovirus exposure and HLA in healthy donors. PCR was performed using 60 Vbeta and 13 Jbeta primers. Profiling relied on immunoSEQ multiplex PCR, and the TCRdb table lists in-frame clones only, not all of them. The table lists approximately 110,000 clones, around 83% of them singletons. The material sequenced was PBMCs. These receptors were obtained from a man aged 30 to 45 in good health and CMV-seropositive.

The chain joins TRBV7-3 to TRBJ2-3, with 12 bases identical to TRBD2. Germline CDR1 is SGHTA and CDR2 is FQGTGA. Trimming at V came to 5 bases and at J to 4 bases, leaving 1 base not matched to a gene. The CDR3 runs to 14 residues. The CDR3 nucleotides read TGTGCCAGCAGCCGGACTAGCGGGGCAGATACGCAGTATTTT. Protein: CASSRTSGADTQYF.

The CDR3 loop is CAWSAGGGAGEAFF. In DNA form, the CDR3 reads TGTGCCTGGAGTGCTGGCGGAGGGGCCGGTGAAGCTTTCTTT. The rearrangement joins TRBV30 to TRBJ1-1, with a tentative D call TRBD1 (5 bases). From germline, CDR1 is GTSNPN and CDR2 SVGIG (reference sequence). The CDR3 consists of 14 residues. Trimming pared 1 base from V and 7 bases from J, leaving 16 bases between. The variable domain in full, with the rest retrieved from reference TRBV30 and TRBJ1-1, is SQTIHQWPATLVQPVGSPLSLECTVEGTSNPNLYWYRQAAGRGLQLLFYSVGIGQISSEVPQNLSASRPQDRQFILSSKKLLLSDSGFYLCAWSAGGGAGEAFFGQGTRLTVV.

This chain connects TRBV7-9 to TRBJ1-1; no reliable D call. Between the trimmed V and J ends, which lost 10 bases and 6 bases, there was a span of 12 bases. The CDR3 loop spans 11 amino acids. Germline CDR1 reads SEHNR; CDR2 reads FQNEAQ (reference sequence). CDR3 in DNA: TGTGCCATTACGGTGGGCTCTGAAGCTTTCTTT. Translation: CAITVGSEAFF.

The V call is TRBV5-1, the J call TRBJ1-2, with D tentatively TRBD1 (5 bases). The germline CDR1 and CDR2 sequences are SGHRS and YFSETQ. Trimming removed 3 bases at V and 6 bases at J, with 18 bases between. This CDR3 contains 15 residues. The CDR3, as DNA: TGCGCCAGCAGCTCTGGACAAACAAGAGAGCATGGCTACACCTTC. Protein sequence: CASSSGQTREHGYTF.

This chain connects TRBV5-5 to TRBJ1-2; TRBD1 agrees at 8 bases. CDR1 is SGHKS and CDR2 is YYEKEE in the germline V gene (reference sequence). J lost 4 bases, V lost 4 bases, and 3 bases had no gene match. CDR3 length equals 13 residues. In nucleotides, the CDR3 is TGTGCCAGCAGCGCCGGGACAGGCTATGGCTACACCTTC. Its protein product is CASSAGTGYGYTF.

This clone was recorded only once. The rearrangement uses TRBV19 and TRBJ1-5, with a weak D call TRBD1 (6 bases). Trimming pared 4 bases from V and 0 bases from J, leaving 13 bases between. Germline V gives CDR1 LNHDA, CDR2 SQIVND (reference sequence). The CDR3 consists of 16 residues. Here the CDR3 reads CASSTYRGASNQPQHF. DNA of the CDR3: TGTGCCAGTAGTACGTATCGGGGGGCTAGCAATCAGCCCCAGCATTTT.

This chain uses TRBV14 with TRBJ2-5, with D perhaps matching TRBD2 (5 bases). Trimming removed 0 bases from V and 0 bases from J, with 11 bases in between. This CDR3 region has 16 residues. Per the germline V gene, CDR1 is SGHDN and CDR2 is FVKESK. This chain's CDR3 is CASSQDRGSHQETQYF. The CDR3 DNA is TGTGCCAGCAGCCAAGATCGAGGGAGCCACCAAGAGACCCAGTACTTC. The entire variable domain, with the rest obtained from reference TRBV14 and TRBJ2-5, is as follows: EAGVTQFPSHSVIEKGQTVTLRCDPISGHDNLYWYRRVMGKEIKFLLHFVKESKQDESGMPNNRFLAERTGGTYSTLKVQPAELEDSGVYFCASSQDRGSHQETQYFGPGTRLLVL.

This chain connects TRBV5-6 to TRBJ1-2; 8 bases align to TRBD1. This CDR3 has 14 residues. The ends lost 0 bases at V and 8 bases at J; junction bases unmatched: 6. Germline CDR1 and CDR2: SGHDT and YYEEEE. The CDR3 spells CASSLGTGSGGYTF. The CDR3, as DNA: TGTGCCAGCAGCTTGGGGACAGGGTCGGGCGGCTACACCTTC.

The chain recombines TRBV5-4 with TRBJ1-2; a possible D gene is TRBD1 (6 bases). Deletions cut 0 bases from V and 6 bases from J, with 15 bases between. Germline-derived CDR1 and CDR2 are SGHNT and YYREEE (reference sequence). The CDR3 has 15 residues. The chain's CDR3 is CASSLGGHRADGYTF. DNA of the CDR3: TGTGCCAGCAGCTTGGGGGGGCACAGGGCGGATGGCTACACCTTC.

The CDR3: CASSQYRETQYF. CDR3 bases: TGCGCCAGCAGCCAATACAGAGAGACCCAGTACTTC. V is TRBV4-1 and J is TRBJ2-5; the D is unclear. The V end was cut by 2 bases, the J end by 4 bases, with 5 bases between. This CDR3 has 12 residues. The germline V gene has CDR1 MGHRA and CDR2 YSYEKL.

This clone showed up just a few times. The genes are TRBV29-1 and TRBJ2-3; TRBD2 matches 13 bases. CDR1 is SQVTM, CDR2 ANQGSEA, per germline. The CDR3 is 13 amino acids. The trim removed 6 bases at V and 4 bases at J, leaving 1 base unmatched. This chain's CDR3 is CSVGLAGADTQYF. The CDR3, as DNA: TGCAGCGTCGGACTAGCGGGAGCAGATACGCAGTATTTT.

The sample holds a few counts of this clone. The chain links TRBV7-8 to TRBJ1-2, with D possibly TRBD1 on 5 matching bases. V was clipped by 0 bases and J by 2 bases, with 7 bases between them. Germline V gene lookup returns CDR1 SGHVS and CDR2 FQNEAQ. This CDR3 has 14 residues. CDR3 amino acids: CASSLASGNYGYTF. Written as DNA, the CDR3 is TGTGCCAGCAGCTTAGCTTCAGGGAACTATGGCTACACCTTC. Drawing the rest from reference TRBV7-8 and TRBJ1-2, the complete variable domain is GAGVSQSPRYKVAKRGQDVALRCDPISGHVSLFWYQQALGQGPEFLTYFQNEAQLDKSGLPSDRFFAERPEGSVSTLKIQRTQQEDSAVYLCASSLASGNYGYTFGSGTRLTVV.

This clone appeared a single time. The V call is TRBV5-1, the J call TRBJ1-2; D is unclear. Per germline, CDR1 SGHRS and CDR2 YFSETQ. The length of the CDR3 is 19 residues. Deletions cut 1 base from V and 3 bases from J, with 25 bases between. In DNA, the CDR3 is TGCGCCAGCAGCTTGTACGACGGTAGGAGTCTCTTCGATGACTATGGCTACACCTTC. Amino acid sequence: CASSLYDGRSLFDDYGYTF.

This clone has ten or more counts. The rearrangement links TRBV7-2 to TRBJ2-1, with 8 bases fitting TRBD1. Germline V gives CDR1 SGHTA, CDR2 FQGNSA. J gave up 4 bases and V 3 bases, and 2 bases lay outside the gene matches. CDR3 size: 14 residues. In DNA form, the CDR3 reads TGTGCCAGCAGCTTGACAGGGGATTACAATGAGCAGTTCTTC. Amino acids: CASSLTGDYNEQFF.

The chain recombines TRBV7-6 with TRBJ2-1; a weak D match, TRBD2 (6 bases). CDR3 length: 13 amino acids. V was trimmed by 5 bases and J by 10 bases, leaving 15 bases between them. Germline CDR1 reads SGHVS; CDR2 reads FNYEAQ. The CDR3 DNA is TGTGCCAGCAGCCGGACACAGGAGGGGGAGCAGTTCTTC. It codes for CASSRTQEGEQFF.